The 21 T cell receptor beta chains in this list originate from one sample, sequenced in a study of blood T cells in healthy people across ages. Primed by a sample-barcoded 5' primer and a J-beta primer mix, a second PCR proceeded for 7 to 11 cycles. TCRdb re-derived calls from the 5' RACE reads in MiXCR, one entry per CDR3 protein. The repertoire consists of about 1.7 million distinct CDR3 sequences, with roughly 28% occurring once and the leading ten covering less than 9.5%. The sample comprised blood. The receptor set was obtained from a young woman in good health.

This clonotype was found a few times. This chain connects TRBV12-3 or TRBV12-4 to TRBJ2-5; D not certain. The DNA end is a closer match to TRBJ2-7, so the J assignment may be wrong. The CDR3 is 13 residues long. CDR3 bases: TGTGCCAGCAGTCATTACAAGCGCAGCGAGCAGTACTTC. This codes for CASSHYKRSEQYF.

This clonotype was detected a few times. V is TRBV7-2 and J is TRBJ2-5; D remains unclear. V dropped 2 bases and J dropped 2 bases, with 6 bases sitting between them. The V gene's germline CDR1 is SGHTA and CDR2 FQGNSA. There are 13 residues in the CDR3. The CDR3 DNA reads as TGTGCCAGCAGCTTACAGGAACAAGAGACCCAGTACTTC. Translation gives CASSLQEQETQYF.

Worth noting for this clonotype: A much larger clone lies one base from this, so it may be a read error. The chain recombines TRBV18 with TRBJ2-1, with 9 bases lining up with TRBD1. The better agreement between TRBJ2-7 and the DNA end casts doubt on the J call. The CDR3 spans 14 residues. CDR1 is KGHSH, CDR2 LQKENI, per germline. CDR3 bases: TGTGCCAGCTCCCTTAGGACAGGGGAGAATGAGCAGTACTTC. Its translation is CASSLRTGENEQYF.

The chain links TRBV7-3 to TRBJ1-1, with D possibly TRBD1 on 6 matching bases. This CDR3 spans 14 amino acids. Trimming cost V 6 bases and J 7 bases, with 18 bases left between them. Germline assignment: CDR1 SGHTA and CDR2 FQGTGA. The CDR3 is CASSPSGARGEAFF. Here the CDR3 DNA reads TGTGCCAGCAGTCCTTCGGGGGCACGGGGTGAAGCTTTCTTT.

This clonotype was detected ten times or more. The chain joins TRBV29-1 to TRBJ1-5; 7 bases are shared with TRBD1. V gave up 4 bases and J gave up 4 bases; unmatched junction bases: 7. Germline V lookup: CDR1 SQVTM, CDR2 ANQGSEA. The length of the CDR3 is 14 residues. CDR3 amino acids: CSVVGTDPNQPQHF. DNA for the CDR3: TGCAGCGTTGTCGGGACAGACCCTAATCAGCCCCAGCATTTT.

The chain joins TRBV2 to TRBJ2-7, with TRBD2 identical over 15 bases. CDR1 SNHLY and CDR2 FYNNEI come from the germline V gene. J was trimmed by 1 base and V by 7 bases; bases with no gene match: 8. This CDR3 is 17 amino acids long. For the CDR3, the DNA is TGTGCCAGCACTCCGGGACTAGCGGGGGGATTATCCTACGAGCAGTACTTC. This gives the protein CASTPGLAGGLSYEQYF.

This clonotype came up many times. This rearrangement joins TRBV12-3 or TRBV12-4 to TRBJ2-1; 10 bases match TRBD1. The CDR3 is 18 amino acids. V was clipped by 5 bases and J by 2 bases; unmatched bases: 12. CDR3 nucleotide sequence: TGTGCCAGCAGTCCCGGGACAGGGGAAGGGGTTCCCTACAATGAGCAGTTCTTC. Protein: CASSPGTGEGVPYNEQFF.

The chain uses TRBV5-1 and TRBJ2-1; 7 bases fit TRBD2. The V gene's germline CDR1 is SGHRS and CDR2 YFSETQ. This CDR3 spans 16 amino acids. Trimming took 2 bases from V and 6 from J; bases not matched to a gene: 11. The CDR3 here is CASSFVRSGDLNEQFF. The CDR3 DNA reads as TGCGCCAGCAGCTTTGTGCGAAGCGGGGATCTCAATGAGCAGTTCTTC.

This clonotype turned up a few times. The chain carries TRBV28 and TRBJ2-4, with D perhaps TRBD1 (6 bases). CDR3 size: 17 residues. Germline V gene lookup returns CDR1 MDHEN and CDR2 SYDVKM. V dropped 2 bases and J dropped 1 base, with 15 bases sitting between them. CDR3 loop: CASSLAGVTVAKNIQYF. The CDR3 DNA sequence: TGTGCCAGCAGTTTAGCAGGGGTGACGGTGGCCAAAAACATTCAGTACTTC.

The chain uses TRBV5-1 and TRBJ2-1, with 11 bases that match TRBD2. Trimming at V came to 0 bases and at J to 7 bases, leaving 6 bases not matched to a gene. The CDR3 consists of 16 residues. Germline V gives CDR1 SGHRS, CDR2 YFSETQ. For the CDR3, the DNA is TGCGCCAGCAGCTTGGGCCCGGGACTAGCGGCAAATGAGCAGTTCTTC. It specifies CASSLGPGLAANEQFF. Full variable domain (remainder filled in from reference TRBV5-1 and TRBJ2-1): KAGVTQTPRYLIKTRGQQVTLSCSPISGHRSVSWYQQTPGQGLQFLFEYFSETQRNKGNFPGRFSGRQFSNSRSEMNVSTLELGDSALYLCASSLGPGLAANEQFFGPGTRLTVL.

There are many counts of this clonotype. The V call is TRBV4-2, the J call TRBJ2-5; D may match TRBD1 or TRBD2 (5 bases each). Germline loops: CDR1 LGHNA, CDR2 YNFKEQ. The length of the CDR3 is 17 residues. The V gene lost 0 bases and the J gene lost 3 bases, with 17 bases spanning the gap. The CDR3 loop reads CASSQDLATRGEETQYF. The CDR3 DNA sequence: TGTGCCAGCAGCCAAGATCTTGCAACTAGGGGCGAAGAGACCCAGTACTTC.

This clonotype occurred many times. This chain uses TRBV11-2 with TRBJ2-3, with TRBD2 identical over 8 bases. This CDR3 is 15 amino acids long. Germline CDR1 reads SGHAT; CDR2 reads FQNNGV. The V segment lost 3 bases and the J segment 1 base; nucleotides outside the gene matches: 3. CDR3 nucleotide sequence: TGTGCCAGCAGCTTCGGTAGCGGGGGCACAGATACGCAGTATTTT. It yields the protein CASSFGSGGTDTQYF.

This sequence joins TRBV7-9 and TRBJ1-5; TRBD1 agrees at 7 bases. The end of the DNA fits TRBJ2-3 better, so the J call may be wrong. The CDR3 is 13 residues long. Germline CDR1 is SEHNR and CDR2 is FQNEAQ (reference sequence). The CDR3 DNA reads TGTGCCAGCAGCCTAGGGGGCAGGCAGCCCCAGTATTTT. This sequence encodes CASSLGGRQPQYF.

This clonotype was detected only once. The chain links TRBV5-1 to TRBJ2-1; 7 nucleotides align to TRBD2. In germline, CDR1 is SGHRS, CDR2 YFSETQ. The J segment lost 4 bases and the V segment lost 6 bases, leaving 10 bases of the junction unmatched. This CDR3 region has 15 residues. The CDR3 sequence: CASNSGLAAYNEQFF. The CDR3 DNA follows: TGCGCCAGCAACTCGGGGCTAGCGGCGTACAATGAGCAGTTCTTC.

This clonotype came up many times. This chain links TRBV6-5 with TRBJ2-7; D unclear. The germline V gene has CDR1 MNHEY and CDR2 SVGAGI. This CDR3 has 14 residues. Trimming took off 0 bases at V and 0 bases at J, with 6 bases between the two ends. CDR3 in DNA: TGTGCCAGCAGTTACTCCGATCTCTCCTACGAGCAGTACTTC. It codes for CASSYSDLSYEQYF.

This clonotype occurred a few times. The chain employs TRBV7-9 and TRBJ2-7, with TRBD1 matching 8 bases. V dropped 5 bases and J dropped 5; count of bases not matched to a gene: 8. The CDR3 loop spans 14 amino acids. CDR1 SEHNR and CDR2 FQNEAQ come from the germline V gene (reference sequence). The CDR3 nucleotides read TGTGCCAGCAGCCGGGGACAGGTCTGGAACGAGCAGTACTTC. This translates into CASSRGQVWNEQYF. Together with reference TRBV7-9 and TRBJ2-7, the CDR3 gives the full variable domain: DTGVSQNPRHKITKRGQNVTFRCDPISEHNRLYWYRQTLGQGPEFLTYFQNEAQLEKSRLLSDRFSAERPKGSFSTLEIQRTEQGDSAMYLCASSRGQVWNEQYFGPGTRLTVT.

The chain links TRBV7-9 to TRBJ2-1; TRBD2 agrees at 9 bases. The CDR3 length is 16 residues. CDR1 and CDR2 (germline): SEHNR, FQNEAQ (reference sequence). The V gene end was trimmed by 2 bases and the J gene end by 3 bases; junction bases not matched to a gene: 5. The CDR3 is CASSLRAGGVYNEQFF. CDR3 bases: TGTGCCAGCAGCTTAAGAGCGGGAGGTGTCTACAATGAGCAGTTCTTC.

Turning to this clonotype: Sequence at one end of the junction differs from germline and may be a read error. The rearrangement joins TRBV7-2 to TRBJ2-3; 11 nucleotides align to TRBD2. The CDR3 is 17 residues long. The V gene's germline CDR1 is SGHTA and CDR2 FQGNSA. The CDR3 region is CASSARTSGSNTDMQYF. The CDR3 region has the DNA TGTGCCAGCAGCGCGCGGACTAGCGGGTCAAACACAGATATGCAGTATTTT.

The gene calls are TRBV10-3 and TRBJ1-1, with D tentatively TRBD1 (6 bases). This CDR3 is 14 amino acids long. Trimming stripped 6 bases from V and 4 bases from J, with 15 bases between. In germline, CDR1 is ENHRY, CDR2 SYGVKD. The CDR3 nucleotides are TGTGCCATCAGAGTCAGGGGTATCGGCACTGAAGCTTTCTTT. Its protein is CAIRVRGIGTEAFF.

This clonotype was detected a few times. The V and J genes are TRBV5-1 and TRBJ2-7; TRBD2 might be the D (5 bases). The CDR3 totals 14 residues. V lost 3 bases, J lost 6 bases, and 16 bases lay in between. The germline V gene has CDR1 SGHRS and CDR2 YFSETQ. CDR3 sequence reads: CASSSSSPPLEQYF. The CDR3 DNA sequence: TGCGCCAGCAGCTCATCTAGCCCACCGCTCGAGCAGTACTTC.

This clonotype was observed a handful of times. Germline is not matched at one junction end, which may reflect a read error. This rearrangement joins TRBV6-6 to TRBJ1-4, with D maybe TRBD1 (5 bases). The germline CDR1 and CDR2 sequences are MNHNY and SVGAGI (reference sequence). The CDR3 consists of 15 residues. The CDR3 DNA sequence: TGTGCCAGCAATTACTCGGGGGAGCCCAATGAAAAACGGTTTTTT. It codes for CASNYSGEPNEKRFF.